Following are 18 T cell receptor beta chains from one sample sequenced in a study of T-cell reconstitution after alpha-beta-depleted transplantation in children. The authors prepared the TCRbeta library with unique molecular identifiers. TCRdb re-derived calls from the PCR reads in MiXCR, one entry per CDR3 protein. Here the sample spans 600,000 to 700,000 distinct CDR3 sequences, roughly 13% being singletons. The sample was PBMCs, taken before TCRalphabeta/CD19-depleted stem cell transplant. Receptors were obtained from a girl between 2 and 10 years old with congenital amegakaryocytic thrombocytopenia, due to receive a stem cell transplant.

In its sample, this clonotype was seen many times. CDR3 nucleotides: TGTGCCAGCAGTATCCAGGGGATAGGAAGCAATCAGCCCCAGCATTTT. Its protein is CASSIQGIGSNQPQHF. The chain carries TRBV6-1 and TRBJ1-5; D is possibly TRBD1 (6 bases). Germline loops: CDR1 MNHNS, CDR2 SASEGT. This CDR3 has 16 residues. Deletions cut 5 bases from V and 1 base from J, with 15 bases between.

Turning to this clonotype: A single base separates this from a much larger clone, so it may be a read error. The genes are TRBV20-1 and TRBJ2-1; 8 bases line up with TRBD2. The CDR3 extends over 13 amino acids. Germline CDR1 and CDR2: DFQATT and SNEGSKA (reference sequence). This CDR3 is CCACPSGYNEQFF. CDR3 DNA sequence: TGCTGTGCCTGCCCTAGCGGGTACAATGAGCAGTTCTTC.

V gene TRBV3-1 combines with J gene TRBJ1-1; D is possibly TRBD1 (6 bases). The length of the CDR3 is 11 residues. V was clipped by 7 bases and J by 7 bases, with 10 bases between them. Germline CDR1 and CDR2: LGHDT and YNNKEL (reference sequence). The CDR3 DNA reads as TGTGCCAGCATCAGAGGGGGTGAAGCTTTCTTT. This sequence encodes CASIRGGEAFF.

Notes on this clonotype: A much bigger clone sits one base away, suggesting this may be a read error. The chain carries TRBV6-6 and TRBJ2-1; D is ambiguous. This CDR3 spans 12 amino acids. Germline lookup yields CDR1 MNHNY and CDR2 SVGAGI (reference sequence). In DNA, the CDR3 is TGTTCCAGCAGACCTAGTGACAATGAGCAGTTCTTC. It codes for CSSRPSDNEQFF.

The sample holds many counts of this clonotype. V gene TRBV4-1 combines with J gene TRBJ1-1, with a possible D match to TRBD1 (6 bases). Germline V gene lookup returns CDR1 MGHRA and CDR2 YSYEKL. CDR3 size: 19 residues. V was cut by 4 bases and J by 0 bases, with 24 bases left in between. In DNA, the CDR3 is TGCGCCAGCAGCCCCTCCAGGCTGAAGGGGGGAACCATGAACACTGAAGCTTTCTTT. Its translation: CASSPSRLKGGTMNTEAFF.

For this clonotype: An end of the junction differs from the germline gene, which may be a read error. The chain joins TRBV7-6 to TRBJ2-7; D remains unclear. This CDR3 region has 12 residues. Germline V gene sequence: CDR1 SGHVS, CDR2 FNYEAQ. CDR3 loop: CASSPGGHELYF. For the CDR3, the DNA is TGTGCCAGTTCACCCGGTGGCCACGAGCTGTACTTC.

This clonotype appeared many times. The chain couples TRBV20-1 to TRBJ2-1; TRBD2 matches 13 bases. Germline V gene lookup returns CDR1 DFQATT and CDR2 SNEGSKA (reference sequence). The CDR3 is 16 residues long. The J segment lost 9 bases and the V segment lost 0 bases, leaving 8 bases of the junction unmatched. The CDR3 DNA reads TGCAGTGCTAGAGATGGAGGGGGACTAGCGGGACCTGAGCAGTTCTTC. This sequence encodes CSARDGGGLAGPEQFF.

CDR3 region: CASSFEDDLFF. The DNA for the CDR3 is TGTGCCAGCAGCTTCGAGGACGACCTGTTCTTC. The chain recombines TRBV5-5 with TRBJ2-1; no reliable D call. V was clipped by 2 bases and J by 15 bases, with 12 bases between them. CDR1 is SGHKS and CDR2 is YYEKEE in the germline V gene (reference sequence). This CDR3 has 11 amino acids.

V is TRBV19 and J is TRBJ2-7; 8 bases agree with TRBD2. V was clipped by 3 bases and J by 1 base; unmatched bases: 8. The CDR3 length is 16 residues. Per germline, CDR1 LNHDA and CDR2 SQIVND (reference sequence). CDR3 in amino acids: CASSMSAGGFSYEQYF. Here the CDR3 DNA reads TGTGCCAGTAGTATGTCTGCGGGAGGTTTTTCCTACGAGCAGTACTTC.

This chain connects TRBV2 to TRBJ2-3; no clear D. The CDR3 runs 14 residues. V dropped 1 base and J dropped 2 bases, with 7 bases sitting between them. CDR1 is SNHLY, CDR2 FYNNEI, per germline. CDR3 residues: CASSEDRPTDTQYF. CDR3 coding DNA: TGTGCCAGCAGTGAAGACAGACCCACAGATACGCAGTATTTT.

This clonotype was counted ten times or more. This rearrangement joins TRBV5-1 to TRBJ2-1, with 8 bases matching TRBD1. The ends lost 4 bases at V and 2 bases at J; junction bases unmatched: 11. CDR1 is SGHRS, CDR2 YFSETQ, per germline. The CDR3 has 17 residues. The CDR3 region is CASSRATGTGPYNEQFF. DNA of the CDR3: TGCGCCAGCAGCCGAGCAACCGGGACAGGACCCTACAATGAGCAGTTCTTC. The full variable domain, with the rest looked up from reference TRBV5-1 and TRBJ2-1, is KAGVTQTPRYLIKTRGQQVTLSCSPISGHRSVSWYQQTPGQGLQFLFEYFSETQRNKGNFPGRFSGRQFSNSRSEMNVSTLELGDSALYLCASSRATGTGPYNEQFFGPGTRLTVL.

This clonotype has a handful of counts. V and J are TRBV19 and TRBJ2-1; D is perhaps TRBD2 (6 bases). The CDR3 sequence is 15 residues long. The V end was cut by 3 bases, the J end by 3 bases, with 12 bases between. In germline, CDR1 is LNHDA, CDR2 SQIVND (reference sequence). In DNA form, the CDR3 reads TGTGCCAGTAGTATGCCGGAGGGAGGCTACAATGAGCAGTTCTTC. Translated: CASSMPEGGYNEQFF. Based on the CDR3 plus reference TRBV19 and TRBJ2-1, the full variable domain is DGGITQSPKYLFRKEGQNVTLSCEQNLNHDAMYWYRQDPGQGLRLIYYSQIVNDFQKGDIAEGYSVSREKKESFPLTVTSAQKNPTAFYLCASSMPEGGYNEQFFGPGTRLTVL.

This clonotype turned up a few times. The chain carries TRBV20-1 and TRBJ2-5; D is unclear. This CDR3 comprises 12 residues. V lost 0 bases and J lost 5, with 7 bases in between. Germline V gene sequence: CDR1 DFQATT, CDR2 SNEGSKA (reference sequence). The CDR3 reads CSARDGSETQYF. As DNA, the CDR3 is TGCAGTGCTAGAGATGGGTCGGAGACCCAGTACTTC.

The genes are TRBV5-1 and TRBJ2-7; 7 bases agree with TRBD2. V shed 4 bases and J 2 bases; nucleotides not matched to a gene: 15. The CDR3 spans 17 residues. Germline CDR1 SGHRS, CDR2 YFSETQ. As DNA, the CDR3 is TGCGCCAGCAGCCCCGGACTAGTCGGTGGTGGTCCCTACGAGCAGTACTTC. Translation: CASSPGLVGGGPYEQYF.

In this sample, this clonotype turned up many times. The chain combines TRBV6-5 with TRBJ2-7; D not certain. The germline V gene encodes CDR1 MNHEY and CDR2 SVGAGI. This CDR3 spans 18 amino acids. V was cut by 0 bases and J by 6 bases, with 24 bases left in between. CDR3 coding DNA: TGTGCCAGCAGTTACTCGGGTAGTATTAGGGCCTACTATTCCGAGCAGTACTTC. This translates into CASSYSGSIRAYYSEQYF.

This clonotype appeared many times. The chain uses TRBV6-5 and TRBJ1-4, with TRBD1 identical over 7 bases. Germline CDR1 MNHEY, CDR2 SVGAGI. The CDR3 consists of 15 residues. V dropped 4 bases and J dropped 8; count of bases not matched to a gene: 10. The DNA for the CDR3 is TGTGCCAGCAGTTCCCTCCGACAGGGCAGGGAAAAACTGTTTTTT. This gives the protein CASSSLRQGREKLFF.

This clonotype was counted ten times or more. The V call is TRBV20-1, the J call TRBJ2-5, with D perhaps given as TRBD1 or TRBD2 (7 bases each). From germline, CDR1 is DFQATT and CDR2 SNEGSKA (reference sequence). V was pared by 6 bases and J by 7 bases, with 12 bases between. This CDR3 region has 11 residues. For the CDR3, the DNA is TGCAGTGCCAGGGGGGGCCCGACCCAGTACTTC. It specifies CSARGGPTQYF.

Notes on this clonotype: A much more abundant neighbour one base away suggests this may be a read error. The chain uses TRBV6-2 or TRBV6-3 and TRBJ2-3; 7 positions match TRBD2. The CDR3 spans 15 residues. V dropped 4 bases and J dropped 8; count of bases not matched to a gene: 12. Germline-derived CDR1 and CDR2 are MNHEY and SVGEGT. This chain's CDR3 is CASSSGLDPVATQYF. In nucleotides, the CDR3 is TGTGCCAGCAGTTCCGGACTAGACCCGGTAGCTACGCAGTATTTT.